Listed below are T cell receptor beta chains from one sample, sequenced in a study of cytomegalovirus exposure and HLA in healthy donors. Sequenced by immunoSEQ multiplex PCR; TCRdb stores in-frame clones only, minus some. The sample yields about 170,000 clones, around 86% seen once. The specimen was PBMCs. These receptors all come from a man aged 18-30 years in good health and CMV-seropositive. The CDR3 runs from the conserved cysteine through the conserved F or W. A D gene is named only where the DNA matches it firmly. Part of the rows lack a size; the others show once, few, many or a class for expanded clones.

-	TRBV11-1	TRBJ2-4	-	TGTGCCAGCAGCTTAGGGCGGGGAAGCTCCCTCTCCTTC	CASSLGRGSSLSF
TRBD1	TRBV5-3	TRBJ2-7	-	TGTGCCAGAAGCTGGGACAGAGAAACCTACGAGCAGTACTTC	CARSWDRETYEQYF
-	TRBV27	TRBJ1-1	-	TGTGCCAGCAGCACAGGGTCGAACACTGAAGCTTTCTTT	CASSTGSNTEAFF
-	TRBV6-6	TRBJ1-2	-	TGTGCCAGCAGTTACCCGCCAGGGGTTCGAGGCTATGGCTACACCTTC	CASSYPPGVRGYGYTF
-	TRBV14	TRBJ1-2	-	TGTGCCAGCAGCCAAGGAGGCAGAAGTGCAGTAATTGACTATGGCTACACCTTC	CASSQGGRSAVIDYGYTF
TRBD1	TRBV7-9	TRBJ2-7	-	TGTGCCAGCAGCTTAGTAGGGGGCCTATCCTACGAGCAGTACTTC	CASSLVGGLSYEQYF
TRBD1	TRBV28	TRBJ1-1	-	TGTGCCAGCAGCCCGGGACAGGGTTGGGGCACTGAAGCTTTCTTT	CASSPGQGWGTEAFF
-	TRBV28	TRBJ1-2	-	TGTGCCAGCAGCTTAACAGGGAGGGTAGGCTACACCTTC	CASSLTGRVGYTF
TRBD1	TRBV5-1	TRBJ1-2	-	TGCGCCAGCAGCTTCGACAGGGGGCTAGACTACACCTTC	CASSFDRGLDYTF
-	TRBV18	TRBJ1-2	-	TGTGCCAGCTCCACGAAGGGGATAGGTGGCTACACCTTC	CASSTKGIGGYTF
TRBD1	TRBV4-3	TRBJ1-4	-	TGCGCCAGCAGCCAAGAGACAGGGGGCGCGGGTAATGAAAAACTGTTTTTT	CASSQETGGAGNEKLFF
TRBD1	TRBV30	TRBJ2-1	once	TGTGCCTGGGGGACAGGGGATGAGCAGTTCTTC	CAWGTGDEQFF
TRBD1	TRBV15	TRBJ1-1	-	TGTGCCACCAGCAGGGGAGACAGGGCCCCCGAAGCTTTCTTT	CATSRGDRAPEAFF
-	TRBV25-1	TRBJ2-5	-	TGTGCCAGCAGTCATGTAGACCAAGAGACCCAGTACTTC	CASSHVDQETQYF
-	TRBV28	TRBJ2-3	-	TGTGCCAGCAGTTTACTACTTAGCACAGATACGCAGTATTTT	CASSLLLSTDTQYF
-	TRBV2	TRBJ1-5	-	TGTGCCAGCAGTGAAAGCCCATATTATCAGCCCCAGCATTTT	CASSESPYYQPQHF
-	TRBV7-2	TRBJ1-2	-	TGTGCCAGCAGCTTAGTAGGGGCCTATGGCTACACCTTC	CASSLVGAYGYTF
-	TRBV10-3	TRBJ1-1	-	TGTGCCATCAGTGTAGCCGGACATCAGAACACTGAAGCTTTCTTT	CAISVAGHQNTEAFF
TRBD2	TRBV9	TRBJ2-3	-	TGTGCCAGCAGCGTCTCAGCGGGGGCGACAGCAGGAGATACGCAGTATTTT	CASSVSAGATAGDTQYF
TRBD2	TRBV27	TRBJ2-7	-	TGTGCCAGCAGTTCCCGGGGGGGCCCCTACGAGCAGTACTTC	CASSSRGGPYEQYF
TRBD2	TRBV28	TRBJ2-7	-	TGTGCCAGCAGTTTGTTTCTTGGGAGGGGTACCTACGAGCAGTACTTC	CASSLFLGRGTYEQYF
TRBD2	TRBV9	TRBJ2-1	-	TGTGCCAGCAGCATGGGACTAGCGGGAGGGCCCGCCTACAATGAGCAGTTCTTC	CASSMGLAGGPAYNEQFF